The 9 T cell receptor beta chains in this list originate from one sample, sequenced in a study of a mutant IDH1 vaccine in newly diagnosed glioma (dated by TCRdb to the early 2020s). The library was obtained by the immunoSEQ multiplex PCR assay. TCRdb holds this immuneACCESS table with in-frame rearrangements only. Some clones are missing; in checked studies, unresolved V genes explain under half, and the rest has no known cause. Counted in this sample were some 25,000 clones; approximately 80% of them appeared once. The ten largest clones represent roughly a tenth of the sample. In the paper's terms, the time point label means: week 5, during vaccination. Each vaccine dose, consisting of 300 ug of a 20-mer mutant IDH1 peptide in Montanide, was administered subcutaneously with topical imiquimod. No antigen has been identified for these receptors. The source was PBMCs, collected from a glioma patient whose treatment included an IDH1 peptide vaccine. The receptors stem from a man in his forties with glioma.

This clone was seen a handful of times. This rearrangement joins TRBV7-9 to TRBJ1-1, with D hard to call. CDR1 and CDR2 (germline): SEHNR, FQNEAQ (reference sequence). Trimming removed 1 base from V and 3 bases from J, with 9 bases in between. This CDR3 has 14 residues. The CDR3 sequence is CASSLVGVDTEAFF. The CDR3 coding sequence is TGTGCCAGCAGCTTAGTCGGAGTTGACACTGAAGCTTTCTTT.

This clone showed up just once. The chain combines TRBV14 with TRBJ2-7, with TRBD2 matching 8 bases. Germline trimming cut 0 bases from V and 5 bases from J; bases unmatched to any gene: 15. The CDR3 sequence is 18 residues long. The V gene's germline CDR1 is SGHDN and CDR2 FVKESK. For the CDR3, the DNA is TGTGCCAGCAGCCAAGAAGGAGGAGCGGGAGTCACCTGGGACGAGCAGTACTTC. It is translated as CASSQEGGAGVTWDEQYF.

The rearrangement joins TRBV4-3 to TRBJ1-5, with a weak D call TRBD1 (5 bases). The CDR3 contains 16 residues. Per germline, CDR1 LGHNA and CDR2 YSLEER. Deletions cut 4 bases from V and 4 bases from J, with 17 bases between. CDR3 in DNA: TGCGCCAGCAGCCGCATAGACAGCCGGGGAAATCAGCCCCAGCATTTT. This gives the protein CASSRIDSRGNQPQHF.

This clone was observed a single time. V gene TRBV10-1 combines with J gene TRBJ2-5; 7 nucleotides match TRBD2. The J segment lost 5 bases and the V segment lost 0 bases, leaving 3 bases of the junction unmatched. There are 14 residues in the CDR3. CDR1 is WNHNN, CDR2 SYGVQD, per germline (reference sequence). In DNA form, the CDR3 reads TGCGCCAGCAGTGAGTCGACCGGGGGGGAGACCCAGTACTTC. Its translation: CASSESTGGETQYF.

CDR3 sequence reads: CASRDPSGGSSYEQYV. In DNA, the CDR3 is TGTGCCAGCAGAGACCCTAGCGGAGGGAGCTCCTACGAGCAGTACGTC. The chain couples TRBV2 to TRBJ2-7, with TRBD2 matching over 7 bases. This CDR3 comprises 16 residues. Germline CDR1 reads SNHLY; CDR2 reads FYNNEI. Trimming removed 6 bases from V and 0 bases from J; junction bases left unmatched: 11.

J is TRBJ2-1 and V is TRBV11-3, with TRBD2 matching over 10 bases. The germline V gene encodes CDR1 SGHNT and CDR2 YENEEA. CDR3 length: 15 amino acids. Trimming removed 5 bases from V and 4 bases from J; junction bases left unmatched: 5. CDR3 region: CASSMGLATYNEQFF. CDR3 in DNA: TGTGCCAGCAGCATGGGACTAGCGACTTACAATGAGCAGTTCTTC.

The chain couples TRBV7-6 to TRBJ2-3; 9 bases are shared with TRBD2. The germline gives CDR1 SGHVS, CDR2 FNYEAQ. The CDR3 covers 14 residues. V dropped 5 bases and J dropped 5; count of bases not matched to a gene: 5. This chain's CDR3 is CASSHRGGGDTQYF. In DNA, the CDR3 is TGTGCCAGCAGCCACCGCGGGGGGGGAGATACGCAGTATTTT.

This clone was seen once. The chain has TRBV2 and TRBJ2-2; no firm D call. Germline values: CDR1 SNHLY, CDR2 FYNNEI. This CDR3 region has 13 residues. Trimming removed 4 bases at V and 1 base at J, with 4 bases between. DNA for the CDR3: TGTGCCAGCAGTGCGGGGAACACCGGGGAGCTGTTTTTT. It specifies CASSAGNTGELFF.

This chain connects TRBV5-5 to TRBJ1-4, with a possible D match to TRBD1 (5 bases). Trimming removed 5 bases from V and 3 bases from J, with 14 bases in between. The germline V gene has CDR1 SGHKS and CDR2 YYEKEE (reference sequence). CDR3 length: 15 residues. The CDR3 region has the DNA TGTGCCAGCAGTTTTGGACCGGGACCTAATGAAAAACTGTTTTTT. It yields the protein CASSFGPGPNEKLFF.